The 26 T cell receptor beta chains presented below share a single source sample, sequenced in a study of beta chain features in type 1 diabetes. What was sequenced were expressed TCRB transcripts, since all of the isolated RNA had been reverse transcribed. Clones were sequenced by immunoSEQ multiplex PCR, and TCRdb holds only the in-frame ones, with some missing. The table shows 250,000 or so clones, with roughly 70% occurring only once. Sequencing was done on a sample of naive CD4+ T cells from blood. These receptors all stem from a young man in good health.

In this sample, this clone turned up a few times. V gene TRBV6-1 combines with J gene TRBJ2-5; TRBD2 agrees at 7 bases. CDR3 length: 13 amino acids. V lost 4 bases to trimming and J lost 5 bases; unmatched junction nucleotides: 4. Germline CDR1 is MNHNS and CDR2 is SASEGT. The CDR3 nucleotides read TGTGCCAGCAGTGCCGGACTAGGGGAGACCCAGTACTTC. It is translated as CASSAGLGETQYF.

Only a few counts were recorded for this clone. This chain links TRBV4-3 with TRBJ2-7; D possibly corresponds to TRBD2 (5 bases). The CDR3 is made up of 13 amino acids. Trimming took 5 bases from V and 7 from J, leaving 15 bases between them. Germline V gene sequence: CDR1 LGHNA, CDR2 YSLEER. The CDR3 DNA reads TGCGCCAGCAGCTGGTCAAGCGGCTGGGAGCAGTACTTC. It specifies CASSWSSGWEQYF.

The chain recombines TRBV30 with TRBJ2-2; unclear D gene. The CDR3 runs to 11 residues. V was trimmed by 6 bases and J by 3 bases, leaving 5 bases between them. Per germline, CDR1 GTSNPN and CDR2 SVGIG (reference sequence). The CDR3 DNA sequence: TGTGCCTGTCAGTACACCGGGGAGCTGTTTTTT. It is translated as CACQYTGELFF.

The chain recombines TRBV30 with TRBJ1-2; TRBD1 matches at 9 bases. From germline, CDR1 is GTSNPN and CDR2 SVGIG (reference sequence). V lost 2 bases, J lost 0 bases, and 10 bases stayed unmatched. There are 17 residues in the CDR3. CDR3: CAWSKFGTGKTNYGYTF. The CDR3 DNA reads TGTGCCTGGAGTAAATTTGGGACAGGGAAGACTAACTATGGCTACACCTTC.

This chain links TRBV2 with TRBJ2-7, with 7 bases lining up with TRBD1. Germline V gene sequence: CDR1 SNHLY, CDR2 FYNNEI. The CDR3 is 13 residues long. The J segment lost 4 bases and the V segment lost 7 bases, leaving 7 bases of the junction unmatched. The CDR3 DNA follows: TGTGCCAGCAACCGGGACAGCTTATACGAGCAGTACTTC. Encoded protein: CASNRDSLYEQYF.

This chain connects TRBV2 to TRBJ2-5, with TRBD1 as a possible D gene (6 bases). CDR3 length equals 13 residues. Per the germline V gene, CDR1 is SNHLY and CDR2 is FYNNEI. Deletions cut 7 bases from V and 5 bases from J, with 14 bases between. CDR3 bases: TGTGCCAGCACCCTGGGACAAAGGGAGACCCAGTACTTC. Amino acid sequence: CASTLGQRETQYF.

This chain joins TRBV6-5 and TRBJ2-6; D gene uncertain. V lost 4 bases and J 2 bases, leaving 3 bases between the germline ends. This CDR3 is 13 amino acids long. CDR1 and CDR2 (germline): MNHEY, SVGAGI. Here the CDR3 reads CASSWPGANVLTF. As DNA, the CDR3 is TGTGCCAGCAGTTGGCCTGGGGCCAACGTCCTGACTTTC.

CDR3 region: CASSARTSGSPAEQFF. The CDR3 DNA is TGTGCCAGCAGCGCTAGAACTAGCGGGAGTCCGGCTGAGCAGTTCTTC. The chain has TRBV7-2 and TRBJ2-1; 11 bases agree with TRBD2. The CDR3 is 16 residues long. Germline CDR1 and CDR2: SGHTA and FQGNSA. After removal of 5 bases from V and 9 bases from J, the junction contained 12 bases not matched to a gene.

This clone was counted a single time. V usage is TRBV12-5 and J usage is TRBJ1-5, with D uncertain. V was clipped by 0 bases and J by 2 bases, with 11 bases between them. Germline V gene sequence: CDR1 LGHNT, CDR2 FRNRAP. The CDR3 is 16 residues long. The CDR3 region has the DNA TGTGCTAGTGGTTTGGTACGGAGGGCCGGCAATCAGCCCCAGCATTTT. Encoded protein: CASGLVRRAGNQPQHF. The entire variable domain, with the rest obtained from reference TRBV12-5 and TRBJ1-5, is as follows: DARVTQTPRHKVTEMGQEVTMRCQPILGHNTVFWYRQTMMQGLELLAYFRNRAPLDDSGMPKDRFSAEMPDATLATLKIQPSEPRDSAVYFCASGLVRRAGNQPQHFGDGTRLSIL.

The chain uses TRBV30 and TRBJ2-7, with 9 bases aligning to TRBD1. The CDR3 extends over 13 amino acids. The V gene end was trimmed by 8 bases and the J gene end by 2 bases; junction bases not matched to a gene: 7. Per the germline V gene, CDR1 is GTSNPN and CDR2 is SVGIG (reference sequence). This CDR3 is CAGRTGETYEQYF. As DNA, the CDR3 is TGTGCCGGACGGACAGGGGAGACCTACGAGCAGTACTTC.

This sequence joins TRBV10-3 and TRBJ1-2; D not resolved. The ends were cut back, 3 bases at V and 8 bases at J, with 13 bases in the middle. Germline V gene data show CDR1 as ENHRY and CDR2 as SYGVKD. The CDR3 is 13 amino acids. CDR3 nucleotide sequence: TGTGCCATCAGTGAAGTGGGAAACCAGGGCTACACCTTC. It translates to CAISEVGNQGYTF.

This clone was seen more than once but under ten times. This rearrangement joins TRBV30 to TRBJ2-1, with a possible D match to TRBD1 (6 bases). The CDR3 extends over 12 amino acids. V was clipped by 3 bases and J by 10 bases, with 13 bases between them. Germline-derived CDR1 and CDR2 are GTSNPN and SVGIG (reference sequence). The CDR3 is CAWSATGLEQFF. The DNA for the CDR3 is TGTGCCTGGAGCGCAACAGGGTTGGAGCAGTTCTTC. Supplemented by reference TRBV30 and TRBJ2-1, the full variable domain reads SQTIHQWPATLVQPVGSPLSLECTVEGTSNPNLYWYRQAAGRGLQLLFYSVGIGQISSEVPQNLSASRPQDRQFILSSKKLLLSDSGFYLCAWSATGLEQFFGPGTRLTVL.

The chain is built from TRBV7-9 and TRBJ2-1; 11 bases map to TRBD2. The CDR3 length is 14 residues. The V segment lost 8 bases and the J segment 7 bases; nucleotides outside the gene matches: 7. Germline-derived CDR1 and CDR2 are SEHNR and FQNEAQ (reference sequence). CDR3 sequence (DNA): TGTGCCAGCGCATCGACTAGCGGGGCTAATGAGCAGTTCTTC. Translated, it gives CASASTSGANEQFF.

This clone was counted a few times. The CDR3 region is CASSQVGNQETQYF. CDR3 DNA: TGCGCCAGCAGCCAAGTCGGTAACCAAGAGACCCAGTACTTC. The chain joins TRBV4-1 to TRBJ2-5; D not resolved. CDR1 is MGHRA, CDR2 YSYEKL, per germline. V was shortened by 1 base and J by 0 bases, with 6 bases between the two germline ends. The CDR3 totals 14 residues.

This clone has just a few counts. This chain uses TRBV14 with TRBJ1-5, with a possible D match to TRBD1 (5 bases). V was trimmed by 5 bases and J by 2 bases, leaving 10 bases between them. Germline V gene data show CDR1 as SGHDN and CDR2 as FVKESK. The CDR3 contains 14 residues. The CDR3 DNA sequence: TGTGCCAGCAGCGAAGCCAGGGGCAATCAGCCCCAGCATTTT. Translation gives CASSEARGNQPQHF.

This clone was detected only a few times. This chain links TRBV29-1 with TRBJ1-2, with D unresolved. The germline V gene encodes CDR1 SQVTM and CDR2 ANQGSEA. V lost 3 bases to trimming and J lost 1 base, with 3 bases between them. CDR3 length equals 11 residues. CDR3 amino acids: CSVDHNYGYTF. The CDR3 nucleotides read TGCAGCGTTGACCATAACTATGGCTACACCTTC. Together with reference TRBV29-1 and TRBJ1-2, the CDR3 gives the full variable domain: SAVISQKPSRDICQRGTSLTIQCQVDSQVTMMFWYRQQPGQSLTLIATANQGSEATYESGFVIDKFPISRPNLTFSTLTVSNMSPEDSSIYLCSVDHNYGYTFGSGTRLTVV.

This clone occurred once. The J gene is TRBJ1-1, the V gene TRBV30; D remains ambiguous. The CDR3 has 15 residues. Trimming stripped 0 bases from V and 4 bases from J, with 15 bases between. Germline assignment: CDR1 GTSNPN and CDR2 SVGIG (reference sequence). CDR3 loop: CAWSVLPGEGTEAFF. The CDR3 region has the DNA TGTGCCTGGAGTGTACTTCCCGGGGAGGGCACTGAAGCTTTCTTT.

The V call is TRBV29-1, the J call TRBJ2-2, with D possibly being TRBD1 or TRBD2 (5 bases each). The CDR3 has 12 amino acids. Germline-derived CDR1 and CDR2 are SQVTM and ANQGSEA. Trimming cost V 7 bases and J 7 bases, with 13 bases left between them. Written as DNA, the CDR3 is TGCAGCGCTCATGAGGGGAGCGGGGAGCTGTTTTTT. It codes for CSAHEGSGELFF.

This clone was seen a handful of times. Here the CDR3 reads CASSSPFRGEGYNEQFF. DNA of the CDR3: TGTGCCAGCAGCTCCCCATTTCGAGGGGAGGGCTACAATGAGCAGTTCTTC. This chain connects TRBV5-4 to TRBJ2-1, with 7 bases matching TRBD2. The CDR3 spans 17 residues. J lost 3 bases, V lost 3 bases, and 12 bases had no gene match. The germline V gene encodes CDR1 SGHNT and CDR2 YYREEE (reference sequence).

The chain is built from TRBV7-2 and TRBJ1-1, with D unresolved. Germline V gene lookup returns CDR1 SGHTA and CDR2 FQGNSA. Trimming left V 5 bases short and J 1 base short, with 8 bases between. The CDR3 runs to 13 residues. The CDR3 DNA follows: TGTGCCAGCAGCCCAGGACCGAACACTGAAGCTTTCTTT. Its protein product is CASSPGPNTEAFF.

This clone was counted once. CDR3 in amino acids: CATSRDLSTDTQYF. DNA for the CDR3: TGTGCCACCAGCAGAGATCTTAGCACAGATACGCAGTATTTT. J is TRBJ2-3 and V is TRBV15; D not certain. Germline lookup yields CDR1 LNHNV and CDR2 YYDKDF (reference sequence). Trimming took off 0 bases at V and 0 bases at J, with 4 bases between the two ends. The CDR3 consists of 14 residues.

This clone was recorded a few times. CDR3 loop: CSVLLNTEAFF. In DNA, the CDR3 is TGCAGCGTTCTGCTGAACACTGAAGCTTTCTTT. This chain uses TRBV29-1 with TRBJ1-1; D not resolved. V lost 5 bases to trimming and J lost 0 bases, with 4 bases between them. This CDR3 comprises 11 residues. Germline V gives CDR1 SQVTM, CDR2 ANQGSEA.

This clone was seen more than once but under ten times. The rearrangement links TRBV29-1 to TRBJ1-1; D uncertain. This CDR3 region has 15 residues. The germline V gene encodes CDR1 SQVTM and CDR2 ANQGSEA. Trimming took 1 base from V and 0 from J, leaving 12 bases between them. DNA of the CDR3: TGCAGCGTTGAAGCGCTCAGGAACATGAACACTGAAGCTTTCTTT. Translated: CSVEALRNMNTEAFF.

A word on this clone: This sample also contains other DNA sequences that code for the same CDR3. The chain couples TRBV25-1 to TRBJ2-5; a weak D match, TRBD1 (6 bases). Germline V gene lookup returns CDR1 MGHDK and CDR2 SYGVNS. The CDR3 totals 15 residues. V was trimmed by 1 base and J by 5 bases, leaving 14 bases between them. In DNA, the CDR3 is TGTGCCAGCAGTGAATGGGGGCCGTTAGGGGAGACCCAGTACTTC. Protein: CASSEWGPLGETQYF.

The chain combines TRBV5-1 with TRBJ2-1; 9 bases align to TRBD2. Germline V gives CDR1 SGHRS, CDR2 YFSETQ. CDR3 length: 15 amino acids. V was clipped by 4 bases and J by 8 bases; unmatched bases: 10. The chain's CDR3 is CASSPRLAGSDEQFF. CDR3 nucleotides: TGCGCCAGCAGCCCTCGCCTAGCGGGGAGTGATGAGCAGTTCTTC.

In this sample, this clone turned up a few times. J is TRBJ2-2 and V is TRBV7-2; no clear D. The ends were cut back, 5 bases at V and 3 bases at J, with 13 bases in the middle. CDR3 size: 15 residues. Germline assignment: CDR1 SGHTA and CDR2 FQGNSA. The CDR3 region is CASSPSAWDTGELFF. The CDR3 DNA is TGTGCCAGCAGCCCCAGCGCCTGGGACACCGGGGAGCTGTTTTTT. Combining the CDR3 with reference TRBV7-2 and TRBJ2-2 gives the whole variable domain GAGVSQSPSNKVTEKGKDVELRCDPISGHTALYWYRQSLGQGLEFLIYFQGNSAPDKSGLPSDRFSAERTGGSVSTLTIQRTQQEDSAVYLCASSPSAWDTGELFFGEGSRLTVL.